These T cell receptor beta chains were read from a single sample in a study of T-cell memory formation after mild COVID-19. TCRdb independently ran MiXCR on the 5' RACE reads; one entry per CDR3 protein. The sample consists of around 420,000 distinct CDR3 sequences, 20% to 25% of them appearing once. The material sequenced was PBMCs or a T cell subset sorted from them (not recorded which). The receptors derive from an adult woman who had mild COVID-19 (a few samples of this study predate the infection). Cell type and time point are not known. Both conserved end residues are part of each CDR3. A D gene is named only where the DNA matches it firmly. Size is omitted from some rows. Given values are once, few, many or a class for expanded clones.

d_call: NA; j_call: TRBJ1-1; v_call: TRBV4-1; clone_size: NA; cdr3_nt: TGCGCCAGCAGCCAGGCGGGGGGAGACACTGAAGCTTTCTTT; cdr3_aa: CASSQAGGDTEAFF
d_call: TRBD2; j_call: TRBJ2-3; v_call: TRBV7-2; clone_size: NA; cdr3_nt: TGTGCCAGCAGCCCGGGACTAGCGGGAGGGCTTAGAGATACGCAGTATTTT; cdr3_aa: CASSPGLAGGLRDTQYF
d_call: NA; j_call: TRBJ2-5; v_call: TRBV12-3/TRBV12-4; clone_size: few; cdr3_nt: TGTGCCAGCAGTTCGCAGGGGCTCCAGACCCAGTACTTC; cdr3_aa: CASSSQGLQTQYF
d_call: TRBD1; j_call: TRBJ2-7; v_call: TRBV19; clone_size: NA; cdr3_nt: TGTGCCAGTAGTCCGATACAGGGGCTCCTCTACGAGCAGTACTTC; cdr3_aa: CASSPIQGLLYEQYF
d_call: NA; j_call: TRBJ1-5; v_call: TRBV5-6; clone_size: few; cdr3_nt: TGTGCCAGCAGCTTGGAAGGAGGGACGGGGAGGCAGCCCCAGCATTTT; cdr3_aa: CASSLEGGTGRQPQHF
d_call: NA; j_call: TRBJ2-7; v_call: TRBV6-1; clone_size: NA; cdr3_nt: TGTGCCAGCTCCCGCATAGGACTGTCTTACGAGCAGTACTTC; cdr3_aa: CASSRIGLSYEQYF
d_call: NA; j_call: TRBJ2-5; v_call: TRBV29-1; clone_size: NA; cdr3_nt: TGCAGCGTTGAGCACCGACTAGTCTGGGAGACCCAGTACTTC; cdr3_aa: CSVEHRLVWETQYF
d_call: TRBD1; j_call: TRBJ1-2; v_call: TRBV27; clone_size: NA; cdr3_nt: TGTGCCAGCAGTTTATCGAGGGGCAGGGGGAACTATGGCTACACCTTC; cdr3_aa: CASSLSRGRGNYGYTF
d_call: TRBD2; j_call: TRBJ2-5; v_call: TRBV11-2; clone_size: few; cdr3_nt: TGTGCCAGCAGCCCGACGACTAGCGGGGAGACCCAGTACTTC; cdr3_aa: CASSPTTSGETQYF
d_call: NA; j_call: TRBJ2-1; v_call: TRBV10-3; clone_size: few; cdr3_nt: TGTGCCATCAGGCCCGGGACTCCTGGCAATGAGCAGTTCTTC; cdr3_aa: CAIRPGTPGNEQFF
d_call: TRBD2; j_call: TRBJ2-1; v_call: TRBV7-9; clone_size: few; cdr3_nt: TGTGCCAGCAGCTTAGGTATCGGGGGACTAGCGGGAGTTACCAATGAGCAGTTCTTC; cdr3_aa: CASSLGIGGLAGVTNEQFF
d_call: NA; j_call: TRBJ2-5; v_call: TRBV6-2/TRBV6-3; clone_size: NA; cdr3_nt: TGTGCCAGCAGTTACTCGTCGCGATTAGAGACCCAGTACTTC; cdr3_aa: CASSYSSRLETQYF
d_call: NA; j_call: TRBJ2-7; v_call: TRBV5-6; clone_size: many; cdr3_nt: TGTGCCAGCAGCTTGATTAGCTCCTACGAGCAGTACTTC; cdr3_aa: CASSLISSYEQYF
d_call: TRBD2; j_call: TRBJ2-3; v_call: TRBV12-3/TRBV12-4; clone_size: NA; cdr3_nt: TGTGCCAGTTCCAAGCGGGGAATGGGGTGGGATACGCAGTATTTT; cdr3_aa: CASSKRGMGWDTQYF
d_call: TRBD1; j_call: TRBJ2-1; v_call: TRBV7-9; clone_size: few; cdr3_nt: TGTGCCAGCAGCTTCGGGACAGGGGGCCGGGGATCCTACAATGAGCAGTTCTTC; cdr3_aa: CASSFGTGGRGSYNEQFF
d_call: NA; j_call: TRBJ1-5; v_call: TRBV12-3/TRBV12-4; clone_size: few; cdr3_nt: TGTGCCAGCAGTTTAGTACTCACTAATCAGCCCCAGCATTTT; cdr3_aa: CASSLVLTNQPQHF
d_call: NA; j_call: TRBJ1-2; v_call: TRBV4-2; clone_size: NA; cdr3_nt: TGTGCCAGCAGCCCGGAGGGGGGTAACTATGGCTACACCTTC; cdr3_aa: CASSPEGGNYGYTF
d_call: NA; j_call: TRBJ2-2; v_call: TRBV7-2; clone_size: NA; cdr3_nt: TGTGCCAGCAGCTTAGTGGGATCGAGGACCGGGGAGCTGTTTTTT; cdr3_aa: CASSLVGSRTGELFF
d_call: NA; j_call: TRBJ1-2; v_call: TRBV7-2; clone_size: few; cdr3_nt: TGTGCCAGCAGCTTGGATGCGGGTGGCTACACCTTC; cdr3_aa: CASSLDAGGYTF
d_call: TRBD1; j_call: TRBJ1-5; v_call: TRBV12-3/TRBV12-4; clone_size: NA; cdr3_nt: TGTGCCAGCAGTTTAGGGACCACAGGGGGCGGCAATCAGCCCCAGCATTTT; cdr3_aa: CASSLGTTGGGNQPQHF
d_call: TRBD1; j_call: TRBJ1-2; v_call: TRBV20-1; clone_size: many; cdr3_nt: TGCAGTGCCCCCCCCGGGACAGGGGGGATAAACTATGGCTACACCTTC; cdr3_aa: CSAPPGTGGINYGYTF
d_call: NA; j_call: TRBJ2-2; v_call: TRBV12-3/TRBV12-4; clone_size: few; cdr3_nt: TGTGCCAGCAGTTTAAGGGGTAATCTGAACACCGGGGAGCTGTTTTTT; cdr3_aa: CASSLRGNLNTGELFF
d_call: TRBD2; j_call: TRBJ2-1; v_call: TRBV20-1; clone_size: few; cdr3_nt: TGCAGTGGGAGAACCGGGACTAGCGGCAATGAGCAGTTCTTC; cdr3_aa: CSGRTGTSGNEQFF
d_call: TRBD1; j_call: TRBJ1-1; v_call: TRBV7-9; clone_size: NA; cdr3_nt: TGTGCCAGCAGCCTAAGGACAGGGTACGACACTGAAGCTTTCTTT; cdr3_aa: CASSLRTGYDTEAFF
d_call: NA; j_call: TRBJ1-5; v_call: TRBV5-1; clone_size: NA; cdr3_nt: TGCGCCAGCAGCTTGGAGGGTACAGGCAATCAGCCCCAGCATTTT; cdr3_aa: CASSLEGTGNQPQHF
d_call: TRBD2; j_call: TRBJ2-7; v_call: TRBV12-3/TRBV12-4; clone_size: NA; cdr3_nt: TGTGCCAGCAGTTCAAATAGCGGGAGGAAATTAGAGCAGTACTTC; cdr3_aa: CASSSNSGRKLEQYF
d_call: TRBD1; j_call: TRBJ1-5; v_call: TRBV5-1; clone_size: NA; cdr3_nt: TGCGCCAGCAGTTCCACGGGACAGGGCAATCAGCCCCAGCATTTT; cdr3_aa: CASSSTGQGNQPQHF
d_call: NA; j_call: TRBJ2-7; v_call: TRBV10-3; clone_size: NA; cdr3_nt: TGTGCCACAAACAGTGCCTACGAGCAGTACTTC; cdr3_aa: CATNSAYEQYF
d_call: TRBD1; j_call: TRBJ1-1; v_call: TRBV5-1; clone_size: NA; cdr3_nt: TGCGCCAGCAGCAATGGACAGGGGGGAATGAACACTGAAGCTTTCTTT; cdr3_aa: CASSNGQGGMNTEAFF
d_call: TRBD2; j_call: TRBJ2-5; v_call: TRBV3-1; clone_size: NA; cdr3_nt: TGTGCCAGCTTTCAGACTAGCGGGGGGAAAGAGACCCAGTACTTC; cdr3_aa: CASFQTSGGKETQYF
d_call: NA; j_call: TRBJ1-2; v_call: TRBV7-9; clone_size: NA; cdr3_nt: TGTGCCAGCAGCCCCAGGGAATCGGGTGGCTACACCTTC; cdr3_aa: CASSPRESGGYTF
d_call: NA; j_call: TRBJ2-7; v_call: TRBV3-1; clone_size: NA; cdr3_nt: TGTGCCAGCAGCCAAGGGCTCCCCGAGCAGTACTTC; cdr3_aa: CASSQGLPEQYF
d_call: NA; j_call: TRBJ2-5; v_call: TRBV4-1; clone_size: NA; cdr3_nt: TGCGCCAGCAGCCAGTACTCGACAGCCGAAGAGACCCAGTACTTC; cdr3_aa: CASSQYSTAEETQYF
d_call: TRBD1; j_call: TRBJ2-1; v_call: TRBV12-3/TRBV12-4; clone_size: NA; cdr3_nt: TGTGCCAGCAGGGACGGACAGGGGTACAATGAGCAGTTCTTC; cdr3_aa: CASRDGQGYNEQFF
d_call: TRBD2; j_call: TRBJ2-3; v_call: TRBV7-9; clone_size: few; cdr3_nt: TGTGCCAGCACGGCACCCTGGGCGGGGGGCAGCACAGATACGCAGTATTTT; cdr3_aa: CASTAPWAGGSTDTQYF
d_call: NA; j_call: TRBJ1-6; v_call: TRBV5-5; clone_size: NA; cdr3_nt: TGTGCCAGCAGCTTCGACAGGATGATGCCCTATAATTCACCCCTCCACTTT; cdr3_aa: CASSFDRMMPYNSPLHF
d_call: TRBD1; j_call: TRBJ1-2; v_call: TRBV6-6; clone_size: NA; cdr3_nt: TGTGCCAGCAGTTACGGTTCCCGACAGGGCGATGGCTACACCTTC; cdr3_aa: CASSYGSRQGDGYTF
d_call: NA; j_call: TRBJ2-3; v_call: TRBV7-8; clone_size: many; cdr3_nt: TGTGCCAGCAGCTTACAGGGTCTAAGCACAGATACGCAGTATTTT; cdr3_aa: CASSLQGLSTDTQYF
d_call: TRBD2; j_call: TRBJ2-6; v_call: TRBV7-2; clone_size: many; cdr3_nt: TGTGCCAGCAGCTTAGTGTCTAGCGGGAACTCTGGGGCCAACGTCCTGACTTTC; cdr3_aa: CASSLVSSGNSGANVLTF
d_call: TRBD2; j_call: TRBJ2-5; v_call: TRBV5-1; clone_size: few; cdr3_nt: TGCGCCAGCAGCCCGCTCTGGGGGCGGGGGGACCAAGAGACCCAGTACTTC; cdr3_aa: CASSPLWGRGDQETQYF
d_call: TRBD2; j_call: TRBJ2-1; v_call: TRBV20-1; clone_size: NA; cdr3_nt: TGCAGTGCTAGAGTCACGGAGGCGGGAGCCCACAATGAGCAGTTCTTC; cdr3_aa: CSARVTEAGAHNEQFF
d_call: NA; j_call: TRBJ2-1; v_call: TRBV4-1; clone_size: few; cdr3_nt: TGCGCCAGCAGCCAACCCCCGGACCTGTACAATGAGCAGTTCTTC; cdr3_aa: CASSQPPDLYNEQFF
d_call: NA; j_call: TRBJ2-7; v_call: TRBV3-1; clone_size: once; cdr3_nt: TGTGCCAGCAGCCAAGAATTTACAGGGAACTACGAGCAGTACTTC; cdr3_aa: CASSQEFTGNYEQYF
d_call: NA; j_call: TRBJ2-2; v_call: TRBV20-1; clone_size: NA; cdr3_nt: TGCAGTGCTAGTGTCGGGACGAACACCGGGGAGCTGTTTTTT; cdr3_aa: CSASVGTNTGELFF
d_call: NA; j_call: TRBJ1-3; v_call: TRBV5-1; clone_size: NA; cdr3_nt: TGCGCCAGCAGCCCGGACGGCCCTGGTGACACCATATATTTT; cdr3_aa: CASSPDGPGDTIYF
d_call: NA; j_call: TRBJ2-3; v_call: TRBV12-3/TRBV12-4; clone_size: NA; cdr3_nt: TGTGCCAGCAGGACCCCGGGACTGGAGGATACGCAGTATTTT; cdr3_aa: CASRTPGLEDTQYF
d_call: NA; j_call: TRBJ1-1; v_call: TRBV7-8; clone_size: NA; cdr3_nt: TGTGCCAGCAGTCTGCCGGGTACTCGGGCTTTCTTT; cdr3_aa: CASSLPGTRAFF
d_call: TRBD1; j_call: TRBJ1-3; v_call: TRBV14; clone_size: few; cdr3_nt: TGTGCCAGCAGCCAAGGGCGGACAGGCACAACTGGAAACACCATATATTTT; cdr3_aa: CASSQGRTGTTGNTIYF
d_call: TRBD1; j_call: TRBJ1-1; v_call: TRBV12-3/TRBV12-4; clone_size: NA; cdr3_nt: TGTGCCAGCAGGAGGGACAGGGTAGGGAACACTGAAGCTTTCTTT; cdr3_aa: CASRRDRVGNTEAFF